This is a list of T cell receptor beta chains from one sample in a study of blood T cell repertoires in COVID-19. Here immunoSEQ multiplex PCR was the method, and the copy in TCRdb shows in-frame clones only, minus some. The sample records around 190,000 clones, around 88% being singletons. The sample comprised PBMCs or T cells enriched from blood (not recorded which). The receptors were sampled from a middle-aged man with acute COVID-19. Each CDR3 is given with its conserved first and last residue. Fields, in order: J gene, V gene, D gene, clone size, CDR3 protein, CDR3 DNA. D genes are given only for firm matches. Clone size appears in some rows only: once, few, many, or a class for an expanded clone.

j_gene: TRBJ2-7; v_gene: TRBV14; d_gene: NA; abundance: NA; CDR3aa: CASSQERTVHEQYF; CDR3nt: TGTGCCAGCAGCCAAGAAAGGACAGTACACGAGCAGTACTTC
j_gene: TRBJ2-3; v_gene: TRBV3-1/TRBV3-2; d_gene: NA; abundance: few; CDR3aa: CASSVRRSGRQYF; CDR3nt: TGTGCCAGCAGCGTCCGGCGGTCCGGGAGACAGTATTTT
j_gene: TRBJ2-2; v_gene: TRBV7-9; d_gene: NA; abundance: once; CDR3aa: CASSEGSENTGELFF; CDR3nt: TGTGCCAGCAGCGAAGGAAGCGAGAACACCGGGGAGCTGTTTTTT
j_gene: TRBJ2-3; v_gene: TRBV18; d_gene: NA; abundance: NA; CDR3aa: CASSLARSTDTQYF; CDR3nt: TGTGCCAGCTCACTGGCTCGCAGCACAGATACGCAGTATTTT
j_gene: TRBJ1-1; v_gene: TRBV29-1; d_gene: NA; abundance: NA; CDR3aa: CSVDLTREAAFF; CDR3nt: TGCAGCGTTGATTTAACCAGGGAGGCAGCTTTCTTT
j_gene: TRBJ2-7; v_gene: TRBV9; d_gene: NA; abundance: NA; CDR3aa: CASSASGQGYYEQYF; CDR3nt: TGTGCCAGCAGCGCATCCGGGCAGGGGTACTACGAGCAGTACTTC
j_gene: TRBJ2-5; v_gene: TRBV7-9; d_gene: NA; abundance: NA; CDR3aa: CAKGVGLKEEETQYF; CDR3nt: TGTGCCAAGGGGGTGGGGCTCAAGGAAGAAGAGACCCAGTACTTC
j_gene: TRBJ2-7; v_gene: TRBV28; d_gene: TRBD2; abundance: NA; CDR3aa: CASSRRLATEQYF; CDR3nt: TGTGCCAGCAGTCGCCGACTAGCGACCGAGCAGTACTTC
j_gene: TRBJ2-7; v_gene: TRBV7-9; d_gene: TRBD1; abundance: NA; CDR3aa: CASSPTDRVDEQYF; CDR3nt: TGTGCCAGCAGCCCAACGGACAGGGTCGACGAGCAGTACTTC
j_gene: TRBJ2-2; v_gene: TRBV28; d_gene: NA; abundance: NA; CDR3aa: CASATGMDTGELFF; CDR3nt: TGTGCCAGCGCCACAGGGATGGACACCGGGGAGCTGTTTTTT
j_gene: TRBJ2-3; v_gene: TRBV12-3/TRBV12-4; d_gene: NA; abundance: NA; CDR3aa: CASSLIYTDTQYF; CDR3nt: TGTGCCAGCAGTTTAATATACACAGATACGCAGTATTTT
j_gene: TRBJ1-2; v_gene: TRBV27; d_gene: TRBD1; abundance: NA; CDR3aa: CASSLSLQGEGYGYTF; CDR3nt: TGTGCCAGCAGTTTATCCTTACAGGGGGAGGGCTATGGCTACACCTTC
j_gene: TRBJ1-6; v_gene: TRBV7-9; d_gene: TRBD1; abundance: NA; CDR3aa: CASSFRQGVYNSPLHF; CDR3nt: TGTGCCAGCAGCTTTCGGCAGGGGGTATATAATTCACCCCTCCACTTT
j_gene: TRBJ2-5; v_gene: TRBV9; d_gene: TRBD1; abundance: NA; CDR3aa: CASSVVGQGVETQYF; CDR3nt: TGTGCCAGCAGCGTAGTAGGACAGGGGGTAGAGACCCAGTACTTC
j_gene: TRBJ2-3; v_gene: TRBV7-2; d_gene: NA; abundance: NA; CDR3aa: CASSPQGVLNTQYF; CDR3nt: TGTGCCAGCAGCCCCCAGGGCGTCTTGAATACGCAGTATTTT
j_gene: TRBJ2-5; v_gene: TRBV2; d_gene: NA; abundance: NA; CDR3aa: CASSEDFQETQYF; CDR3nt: TGTGCCAGCAGTGAGGACTTTCAAGAGACCCAGTACTTC
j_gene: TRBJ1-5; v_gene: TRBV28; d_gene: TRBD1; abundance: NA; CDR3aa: CASSLLDRASEPQHF; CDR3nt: TGTGCCAGCAGTTTACTGGACAGGGCCTCGGAGCCCCAGCATTTT
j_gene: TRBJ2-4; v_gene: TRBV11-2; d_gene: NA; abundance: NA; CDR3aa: CASSTTKGLLAKNIQYF; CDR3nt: TGTGCCAGCAGCACGACAAAGGGACTCTTAGCCAAAAACATTCAGTACTTC